This TCR beta chain was obtained from a study of T cell changes during pregnancy in multiple sclerosis. TCRdb keeps only in-frame clones here, not all; method: immunoSEQ multiplex PCR. This sample carries approximately 44,000 clones, approximately 90% of them seen once, and the ten largest clones take around 0.52%. This clonotype was obtained from a female donor with multiple sclerosis, enrolled in a pregnancy study. Sequencing was performed on CD4+ T cells from peripheral blood mononuclear cells, taken in the third trimester of pregnancy.

The CDR3 is CASSPGLAGGPGEQYF. In DNA, the CDR3 is TGTGCCAGCAGCCCTGGACTAGCGGGAGGCCCCGGAGAGCAGTACTTC. The rearrangement joins TRBV7-9 to TRBJ2-7, with 14 bases lining up with TRBD2. V lost 5 bases, J lost 7 bases, and 10 bases stayed unmatched. This CDR3 is 16 amino acids long. CDR1 is SEHNR and CDR2 is FQNEAQ in the germline V gene (reference sequence).